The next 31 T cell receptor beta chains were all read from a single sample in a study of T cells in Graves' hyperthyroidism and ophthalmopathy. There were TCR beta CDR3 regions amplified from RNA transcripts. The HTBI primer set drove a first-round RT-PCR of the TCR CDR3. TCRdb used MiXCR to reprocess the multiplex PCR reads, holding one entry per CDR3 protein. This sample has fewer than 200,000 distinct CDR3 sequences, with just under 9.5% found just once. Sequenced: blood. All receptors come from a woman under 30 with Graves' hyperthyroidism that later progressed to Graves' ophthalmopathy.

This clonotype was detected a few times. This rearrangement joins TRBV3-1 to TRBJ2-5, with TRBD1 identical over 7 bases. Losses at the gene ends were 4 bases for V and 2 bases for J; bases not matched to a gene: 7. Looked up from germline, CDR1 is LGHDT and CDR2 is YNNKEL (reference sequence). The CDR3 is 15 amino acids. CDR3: CASSRDSASQETQYF. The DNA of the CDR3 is TGTGCCAGCAGCCGGGACAGTGCCTCTCAAGAGACCCAGTACTTC.

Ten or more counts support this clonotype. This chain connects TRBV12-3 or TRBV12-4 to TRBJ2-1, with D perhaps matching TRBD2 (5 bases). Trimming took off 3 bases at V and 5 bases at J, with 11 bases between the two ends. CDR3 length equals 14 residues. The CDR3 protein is CASSFSGVNNEQFF. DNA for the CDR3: TGTGCCAGCAGTTTTTCCGGGGTGAACAATGAGCAGTTCTTC.

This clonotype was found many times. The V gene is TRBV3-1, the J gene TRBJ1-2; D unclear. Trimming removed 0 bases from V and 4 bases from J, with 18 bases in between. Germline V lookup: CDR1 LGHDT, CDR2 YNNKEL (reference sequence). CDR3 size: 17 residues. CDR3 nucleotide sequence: TGTGCCAGCAGCCAAGACAATCCGACCGTTTTTACCTATGGCTACACCTTC. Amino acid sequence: CASSQDNPTVFTYGYTF.

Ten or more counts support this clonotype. As DNA, the CDR3 is TGTGCCAGCAGCTCTCGACTAGCGGAGTTAAGCACAGATACGCAGTATTTT. Its protein product is CASSSRLAELSTDTQYF. This chain joins TRBV11-2 and TRBJ2-3; 9 positions match TRBD2. Losses at the gene ends were 4 bases for V and 0 bases for J; bases not matched to a gene: 8. Germline CDR1 reads SGHAT; CDR2 reads FQNNGV. This CDR3 is built from 17 residues.

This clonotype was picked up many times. CDR3 region: CASSPPRFGAGTEAFF. CDR3 in DNA: TGTGCCAGCTCACCACCGCGTTTCGGGGCGGGCACTGAAGCTTTCTTT. J is TRBJ1-1 and V is TRBV18; a possible D gene is TRBD1 (5 bases). Trimming removed 0 bases from V and 4 bases from J, with 15 bases in between. The CDR3 is 16 amino acids. Germline CDR1 and CDR2: KGHSH and LQKENI. The whole variable domain, filled in from reference TRBV18 and TRBJ1-1, reads NAGVMQNPRHLVRRRGQEARLRCSPMKGHSHVYWYRQLPEEGLKFMVYLQKENIIDESGMPKERFSAEFPKEGPSILRIQQVVRGDSAAYFCASSPPRFGAGTEAFFGQGTRLTVV.

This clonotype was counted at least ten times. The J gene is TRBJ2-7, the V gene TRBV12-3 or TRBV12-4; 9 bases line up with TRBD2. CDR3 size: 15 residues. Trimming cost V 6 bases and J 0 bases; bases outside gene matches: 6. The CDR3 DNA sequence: TGTGCCAGCAGGATTAGCGGGGGCGCCTCCTACGAGCAGTACTTC. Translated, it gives CASRISGGASYEQYF.

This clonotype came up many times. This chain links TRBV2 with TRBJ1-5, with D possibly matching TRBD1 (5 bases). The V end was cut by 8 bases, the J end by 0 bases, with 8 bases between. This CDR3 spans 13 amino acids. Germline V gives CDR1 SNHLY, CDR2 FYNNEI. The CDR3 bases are TGTGCCAGCCAGGGAGATAGCAATCAGCCCCAGCATTTT. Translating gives CASQGDSNQPQHF.

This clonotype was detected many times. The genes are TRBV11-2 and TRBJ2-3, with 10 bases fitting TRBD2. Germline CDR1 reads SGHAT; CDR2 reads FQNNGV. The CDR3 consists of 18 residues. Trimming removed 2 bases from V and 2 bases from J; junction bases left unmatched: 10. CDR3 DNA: TGTGCCAGCAGCTTACCCGCCTTAGCGGGGGGTTTCACAGATACGCAGTATTTT. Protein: CASSLPALAGGFTDTQYF.

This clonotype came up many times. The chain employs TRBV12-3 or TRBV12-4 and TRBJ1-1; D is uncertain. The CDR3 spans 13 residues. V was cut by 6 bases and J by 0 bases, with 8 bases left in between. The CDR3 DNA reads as TGTGCCAGCAGGAAGGGTATGAACACTGAAGCTTTCTTT. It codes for CASRKGMNTEAFF.

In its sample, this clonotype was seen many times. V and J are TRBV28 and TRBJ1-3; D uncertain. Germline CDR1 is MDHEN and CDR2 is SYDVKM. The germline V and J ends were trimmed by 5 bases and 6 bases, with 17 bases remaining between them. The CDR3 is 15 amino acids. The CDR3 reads CASSVVRSIQNTIYF. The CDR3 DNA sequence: TGTGCCAGCAGTGTCGTGAGGTCAATCCAAAACACCATATATTTT.

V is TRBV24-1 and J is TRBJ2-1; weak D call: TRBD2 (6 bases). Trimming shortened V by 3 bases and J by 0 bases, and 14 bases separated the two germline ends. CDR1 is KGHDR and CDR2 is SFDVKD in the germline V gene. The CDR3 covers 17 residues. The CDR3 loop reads CATSDIGGVSSYNEQFF. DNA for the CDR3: TGTGCCACCAGTGATATTGGCGGGGTAAGCTCCTACAATGAGCAGTTCTTC.

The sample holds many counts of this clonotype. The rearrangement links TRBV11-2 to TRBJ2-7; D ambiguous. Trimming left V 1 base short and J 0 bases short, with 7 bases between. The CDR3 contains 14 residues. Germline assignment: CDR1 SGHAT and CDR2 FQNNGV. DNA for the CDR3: TGTGCCAGCAGCTTAGTGGCAGGCTCCTACGAGCAGTACTTC. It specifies CASSLVAGSYEQYF.

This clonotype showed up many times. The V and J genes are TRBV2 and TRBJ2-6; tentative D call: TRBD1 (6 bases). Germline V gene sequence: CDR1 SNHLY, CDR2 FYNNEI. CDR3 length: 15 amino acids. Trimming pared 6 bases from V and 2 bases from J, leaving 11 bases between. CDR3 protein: CASRNTGPGANVLTF. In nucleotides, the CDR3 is TGTGCCAGCAGAAACACAGGGCCTGGGGCCAACGTCCTGACTTTC.

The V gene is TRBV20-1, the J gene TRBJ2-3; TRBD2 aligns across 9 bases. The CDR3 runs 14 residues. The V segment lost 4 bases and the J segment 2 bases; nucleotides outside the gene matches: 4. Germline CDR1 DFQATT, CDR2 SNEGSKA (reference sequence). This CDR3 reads CSAKTSGNTDTQYF. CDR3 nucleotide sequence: TGCAGTGCTAAGACTAGCGGTAACACAGATACGCAGTATTTT.

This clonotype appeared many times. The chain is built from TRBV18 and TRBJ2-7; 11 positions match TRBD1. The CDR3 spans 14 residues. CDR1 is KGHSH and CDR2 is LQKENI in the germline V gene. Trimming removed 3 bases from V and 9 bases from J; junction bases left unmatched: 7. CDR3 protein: CASSPVGQGAGQYF. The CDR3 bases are TGTGCCAGCTCACCCGTAGGACAGGGGGCCGGGCAGTACTTC.

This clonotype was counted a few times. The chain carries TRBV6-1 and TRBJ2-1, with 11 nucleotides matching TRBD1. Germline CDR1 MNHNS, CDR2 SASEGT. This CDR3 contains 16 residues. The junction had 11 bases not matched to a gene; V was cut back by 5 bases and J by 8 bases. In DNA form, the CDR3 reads TGTGCCAGCAGTCTCCCCGGACAGGGGGCTGACGATGAGCAGTTCTTC. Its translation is CASSLPGQGADDEQFF.

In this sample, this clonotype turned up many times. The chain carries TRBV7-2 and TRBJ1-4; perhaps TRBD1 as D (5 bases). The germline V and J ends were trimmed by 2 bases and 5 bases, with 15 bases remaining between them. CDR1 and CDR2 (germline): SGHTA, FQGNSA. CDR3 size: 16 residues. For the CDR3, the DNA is TGTGCCAGCAGCTTAAATCCAGGGCTGAGGAATGAAAAACTGTTTTTT. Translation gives CASSLNPGLRNEKLFF.

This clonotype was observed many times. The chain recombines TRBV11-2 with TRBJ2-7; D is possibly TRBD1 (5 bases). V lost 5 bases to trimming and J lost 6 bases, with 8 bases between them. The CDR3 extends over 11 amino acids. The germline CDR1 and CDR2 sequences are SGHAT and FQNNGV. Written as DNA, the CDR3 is TGTGCCAGCAGCCTCCAGGGCGAGCAGTACTTC. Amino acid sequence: CASSLQGEQYF.

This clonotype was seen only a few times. CDR3 protein: CAWRGMGSGIEAFF. The DNA for the CDR3 is TGTGCCTGGAGGGGGATGGGCAGCGGAATTGAAGCTTTCTTT. The rearrangement links TRBV30 to TRBJ1-1; unclear D gene. The CDR3 is made up of 14 amino acids. Looked up from germline, CDR1 is GTSNPN and CDR2 is SVGIG (reference sequence). V was pared by 3 bases and J by 7 bases, with 18 bases between.

This chain's CDR3 is CATTGTSGFNEQFF. In nucleotides, the CDR3 is TGTGCCACTACCGGGACTAGTGGGTTCAATGAGCAGTTCTTC. The V gene is TRBV15, the J gene TRBJ2-1; 8 bases fit TRBD2. Per the germline V gene, CDR1 is LNHNV and CDR2 is YYDKDF (reference sequence). J gave up 6 bases and V 9 bases, and 10 bases lay outside the gene matches. The CDR3 consists of 14 residues.

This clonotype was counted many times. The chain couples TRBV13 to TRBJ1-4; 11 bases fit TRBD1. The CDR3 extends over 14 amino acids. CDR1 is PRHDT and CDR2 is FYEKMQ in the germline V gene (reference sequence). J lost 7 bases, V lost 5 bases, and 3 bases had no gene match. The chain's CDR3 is CASSRTGGREKLFF. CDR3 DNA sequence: TGTGCCAGCAGCCGGACAGGGGGCCGTGAAAAACTGTTTTTT.

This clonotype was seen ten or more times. The CDR3 DNA follows: TGTGCCATCAGTCCGACGGGGGGGCGAACCTCGTACGAGCAGTACTTC. Amino acid sequence: CAISPTGGRTSYEQYF. The chain couples TRBV10-3 to TRBJ2-7, with 8 bases identical to TRBD2. The germline CDR1 and CDR2 sequences are ENHRY and SYGVKD. The V segment lost 5 bases and the J segment 4 bases; nucleotides outside the gene matches: 13. The length of the CDR3 is 16 residues.

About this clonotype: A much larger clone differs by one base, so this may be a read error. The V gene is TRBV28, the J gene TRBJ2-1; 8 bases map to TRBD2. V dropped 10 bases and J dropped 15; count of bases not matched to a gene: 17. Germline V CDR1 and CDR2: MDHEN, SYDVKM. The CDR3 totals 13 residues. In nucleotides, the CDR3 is TGTGCCAACCTATCGCCGAAGGGGACTAGTAGGTTCTTC. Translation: CANLSPKGTSRFF.

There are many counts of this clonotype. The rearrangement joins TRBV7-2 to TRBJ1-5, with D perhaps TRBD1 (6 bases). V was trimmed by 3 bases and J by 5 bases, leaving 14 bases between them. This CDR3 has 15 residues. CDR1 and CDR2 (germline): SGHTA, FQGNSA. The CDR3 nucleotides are TGTGCCAGCAGCTTTTCGCTCAGGGGTTATCAGCCCCAGCATTTT. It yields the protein CASSFSLRGYQPQHF.

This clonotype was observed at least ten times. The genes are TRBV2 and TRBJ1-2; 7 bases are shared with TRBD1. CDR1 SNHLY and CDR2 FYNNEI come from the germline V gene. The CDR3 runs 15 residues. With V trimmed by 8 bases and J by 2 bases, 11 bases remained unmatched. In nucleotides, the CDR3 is TGTGCCAGCCGGAACACGATGGGACAGAACTATGGCTACACCTTC. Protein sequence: CASRNTMGQNYGYTF.

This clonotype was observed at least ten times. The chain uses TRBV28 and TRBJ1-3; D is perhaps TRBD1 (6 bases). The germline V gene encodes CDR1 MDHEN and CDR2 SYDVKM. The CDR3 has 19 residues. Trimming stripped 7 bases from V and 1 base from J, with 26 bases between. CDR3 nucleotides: TGTGCCAGCACCGTAGGTCCCACCAAACAGGGCATATCTGGAAACACCATATATTTT. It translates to CASTVGPTKQGISGNTIYF.

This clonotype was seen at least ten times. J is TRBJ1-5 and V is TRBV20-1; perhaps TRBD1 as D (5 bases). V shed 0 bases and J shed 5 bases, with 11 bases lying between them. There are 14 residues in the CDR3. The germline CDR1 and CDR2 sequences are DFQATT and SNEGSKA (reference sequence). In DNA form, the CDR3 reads TGCAGTGCTAGAGACGGGGGGGTGGATCAGCCCCAGCATTTT. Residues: CSARDGGVDQPQHF.

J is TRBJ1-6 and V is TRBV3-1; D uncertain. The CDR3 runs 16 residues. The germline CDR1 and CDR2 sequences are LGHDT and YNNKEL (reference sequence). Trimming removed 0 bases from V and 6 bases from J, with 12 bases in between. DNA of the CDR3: TGTGCCAGCAGCCAAGAAGTGACATTTGTTAATTCACCCCTCCACTTT. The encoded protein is CASSQEVTFVNSPLHF.

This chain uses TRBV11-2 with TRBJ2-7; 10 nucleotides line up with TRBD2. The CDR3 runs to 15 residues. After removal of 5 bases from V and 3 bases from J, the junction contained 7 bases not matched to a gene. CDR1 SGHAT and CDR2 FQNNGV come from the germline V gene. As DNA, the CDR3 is TGTGCCAGCAGCCCAGGGGCTAGCGGGAGCTACGAGCAGTACTTC. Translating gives CASSPGASGSYEQYF. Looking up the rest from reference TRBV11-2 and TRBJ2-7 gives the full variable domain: EAGVAQSPRYKIIEKRQSVAFWCNPISGHATLYWYQQILGQGPKLLIQFQNNGVVDDSQLPKDRFSAERLKGVDSTLKIQPAKLEDSAVYLCASSPGASGSYEQYFGPGTRLTVT.

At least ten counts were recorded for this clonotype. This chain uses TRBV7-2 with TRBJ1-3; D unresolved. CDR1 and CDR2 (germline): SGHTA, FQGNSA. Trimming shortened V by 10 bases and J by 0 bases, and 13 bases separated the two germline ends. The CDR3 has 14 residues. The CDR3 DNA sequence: TGTGCCACTTCCCGCGGGCACTCTGGAAACACCATATATTTT. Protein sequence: CATSRGHSGNTIYF.

The CDR3 nucleotides read TGTGCCAGCAGTTACTCATCCGCGGGATTTCTCGGTGAGCAGTTCTTC. Its protein product is CASSYSSAGFLGEQFF. This chain uses TRBV6-5 with TRBJ2-1, with D possibly TRBD2 on 6 matching bases. Germline lookup yields CDR1 MNHEY and CDR2 SVGAGI. The CDR3 consists of 16 residues. Trimming pared 0 bases from V and 9 bases from J, leaving 18 bases between.